What follows describes a single TCR beta chain. Antigen unknown. This PCR relied on a set of 60 Vbeta primers and 13 Jbeta primers. The method was immunoSEQ multiplex PCR; TCRdb's version includes in-frame clones alone and lacks a portion of them. The table has 150,000 or so clones, 70% to 85% seen once; the top ten hold approximately 1.5%. The data are from a study of cytomegalovirus exposure and HLA in healthy donors. Study results and caveats: Most TCR beta V segments were productive about 87% or about 30% of the time in an earlier analysis.

The specimen was PBMCs. This receptor was obtained from a man aged 30 to 39 in good health and CMV-seropositive.

The CDR3 spells CASKTTGSDGYTF. In DNA, the CDR3 is TGTGCCAGCAAAACGACAGGCAGCGATGGCTACACCTTC. V and J are TRBV27 and TRBJ1-2, with TRBD1 as a possible D gene (6 bases). The germline CDR1 and CDR2 sequences are MNHEY and SMNVEV (reference sequence). V gave up 7 bases and J gave up 6 bases, with 15 bases separating them. The CDR3 has 13 amino acids.